Sequencing of this TCR beta chain was carried out in a study of beta chain features in type 1 diabetes. The study, taken as a whole, reports: Diminished insertions and augmented deletions at VDJ junctions characterized type 1 diabetes patients. Researchers report that Type 1 diabetes patients had moderately but significantly shorter TCRB CDR3s across all four CD4+ subsets.

Purity exceeded 95% in all sorted populations. As every portion of the isolated RNA was reverse transcribed, the sequencing read expressed TCRB transcripts. Naive, central memory and regulatory T cell samples averaged roughly 3.5 million immunoSEQ reads each. The assay was immunoSEQ multiplex PCR, and TCRdb's table has in-frame clones only and misses some. The data contain around 690,000 clones, over 10% of them singletons. Of note for this clone: Its specificity is not known.

This clonotype originated in a man aged 25 to 40 with type 1 diabetes. Sample: naive CD4+ T cells from blood.

The CDR3 DNA is TGTGCCAGCAGCCCATGGGGACAGGGAGGCACTGAAGCTTTCTTT. Translation: CASSPWGQGGTEAFF. This rearrangement joins TRBV7-6 to TRBJ1-1; 9 bases are shared with TRBD1. The trim removed 5 bases at V and 4 bases at J, leaving 8 bases unmatched. Germline CDR1 and CDR2: SGHVS and FNYEAQ. The CDR3 has 15 amino acids.